This entry is about one T cell receptor (beta chain). The entry originates in a study of shared clonotypes between healthy human individuals. Clones were read by immunoSEQ multiplex PCR, and TCRdb kept only the in-frame ones, dropping some. Among 2 million to 2.5 million clones listed, 85% to 95% were seen once. V shed 3 bases and J shed 6 bases, with 9 bases lying between them. The CDR3 sequence is 11 residues long. Germline assignment: CDR1 DFQATT and CDR2 SNEGSKA (reference sequence). This sequence was found in a man aged 18 to 30 in good health. Some clones in this sample may be carry-over from other donors' samples. The chain links TRBV20-1 to TRBJ2-7; D ambiguous. The sequenced sample consisted of naive CD4+ T cells from PBMCs. The subset: CD45RA+ positively selected. CDR3 nucleotide sequence: TGCAGTGCTAGTGCCCAGCGCGAGCAGTACTTC. Residues: CSASAQREQYF.